This record looks at one TCR beta chain sequence and its context. This record comes from a study of shared clonotypes between healthy human individuals. The V gene's germline CDR1 is KGHSH and CDR2 LQKENI. The ends were cut back, 5 bases at V and 1 base at J, with 11 bases in the middle. The CDR3 spans 14 residues. Profiling relied on immunoSEQ multiplex PCR, and the TCRdb table lists in-frame clones only, not all of them. The repertoire includes fewer than 2.5 million clones, 90% to 95% of them detected once, and around 0.4% sits in the top ten. This chain uses TRBV18 with TRBJ1-1; no clear D. The sample consisted of naive CD4+ T cells from PBMCs. Subset reported: CD45RA+ positively selected. This TCR derives from a man aged 18 to 29 in good health. Some clones in this sample may be carry-over from other donors' samples. This chain's CDR3 is CASSGRTGNTEAFF. CDR3 bases: TGTGCCAGCTCAGGACGGACGGGGAACACTGAAGCTTTCTTT.